Listed here are 9 T cell receptor beta chains from one sample, sequenced in a study of CD8 T cells in Susac syndrome. RNA totalling about 0.45 to 1 ug underwent reverse transcription with random hexamers. Each CDR3 protein gets one entry after TCRdb re-called the immunoSEQ multiplex PCR reads with MiXCR. The sample lists around 170,000 distinct CDR3 sequences, more than 90% occurring once. The sample was CD4+ T cells from PBMCs. These receptors originate from a human donor with Susac syndrome.

This clonotype was recorded only once. The chain employs TRBV12-3 or TRBV12-4 and TRBJ1-2; no clear D. Trimming took 5 bases from V and 4 from J, leaving 8 bases between them. This CDR3 has 12 residues. This CDR3 reads CASSVRIYGYTF. CDR3 coding DNA: TGTGCCAGCAGTGTGAGGATCTATGGCTACACCTTC.

The gene calls are TRBV2 and TRBJ1-1, with TRBD1 matching 7 bases. The germline gives CDR1 SNHLY, CDR2 FYNNEI. The ends lost 5 bases at V and 1 base at J; junction bases unmatched: 7. CDR3 length equals 15 residues. Written as DNA, the CDR3 is TGTGCCAGCAGTTGGGACAGTCCGGCGAACACTGAAGCTTTCTTT. Encoded protein: CASSWDSPANTEAFF.

The chain's CDR3 is CASMPVASYEQYF. In nucleotides, the CDR3 is TGTGCCAGCATGCCGGTGGCCTCCTACGAGCAGTACTTC. The chain links TRBV5-6 to TRBJ2-7; D not certain. Trimming took off 6 bases at V and 0 bases at J, with 10 bases between the two ends. The length of the CDR3 is 13 residues. The germline V gene has CDR1 SGHDT and CDR2 YYEEEE.

This chain connects TRBV20-1 to TRBJ1-4; a possible D gene is TRBD1 (5 bases). This CDR3 is built from 15 residues. Germline lookup yields CDR1 DFQATT and CDR2 SNEGSKA (reference sequence). With 0 bases removed from V and 7 bases from J, the gap between germline ends came to 15 bases. The CDR3 DNA is TGCAGTGCTAGAGATACGCGGGCAGGGAGTGAAAAACTGTTTTTT. Its translation: CSARDTRAGSEKLFF.

The chain is built from TRBV30 and TRBJ1-2, with TRBD1 identical over 8 bases. V was pared by 3 bases and J by 6 bases, with 9 bases of the junction left unmatched. Germline V gene sequence: CDR1 GTSNPN, CDR2 SVGIG (reference sequence). The CDR3 consists of 14 residues. CDR3 sequence (DNA): TGTGCCTGGAGAGGACAGGGCTATCAACATGGCTACACCTTC. Translating gives CAWRGQGYQHGYTF.

The chain joins TRBV5-1 to TRBJ2-3, with TRBD1 matching 9 bases. Germline V gene lookup returns CDR1 SGHRS and CDR2 YFSETQ. The CDR3 runs to 15 residues. The trim removed 4 bases at V and 1 base at J, leaving 4 bases unmatched. CDR3 loop: CASSVGTGRTDTQYF. The CDR3 nucleotides read TGCGCCAGCAGCGTGGGGACAGGGCGCACAGATACGCAGTATTTT.

This clonotype has only one observation. The V and J genes are TRBV28 and TRBJ1-4, with D possibly TRBD1 on 6 matching bases. Germline V lookup: CDR1 MDHEN, CDR2 SYDVKM. Trimming took off 2 bases at V and 7 bases at J, with 14 bases between the two ends. The CDR3 sequence is 15 residues long. CDR3 DNA sequence: TGTGCCAGCAGTTTAAACCAGGGGTTGCGTGAAAAACTGTTTTTT. As protein: CASSLNQGLREKLFF.

This chain uses TRBV30 with TRBJ1-2; D may be TRBD1 (5 bases). Germline V CDR1 and CDR2: GTSNPN, SVGIG (reference sequence). V was trimmed by 2 bases and J by 2 bases, leaving 18 bases between them. The CDR3 has 16 amino acids. DNA of the CDR3: TGTGCCTGGAGTAGGGGTTCGGCAGGGACCAACTATGGCTACACCTTC. Its protein is CAWSRGSAGTNYGYTF.

V usage is TRBV6-2 or TRBV6-3 and J usage is TRBJ1-1, with D perhaps matching TRBD1 (5 bases). V gave up 2 bases and J gave up 4 bases, with 14 bases separating them. CDR1 is MNHEY and CDR2 is SVGEGT in the germline V gene. The CDR3 totals 15 residues. The chain's CDR3 is CASSYGGHLSTEAFF. In DNA, the CDR3 is TGTGCCAGCAGTTACGGTGGACACCTGAGCACTGAAGCTTTCTTT.